This T cell receptor beta chain was recovered during a study of blood T cells in healthy people across ages. In regard to this clonotype: One end of the junction does not line up with germline, which may come from a read error.

Germline-derived CDR1 and CDR2 are SGHTA and FQGNSA. The CDR3 extends over 13 amino acids. A second 7 to 11 cycle PCR used barcoded and J-beta primers. Using its own MiXCR run on the 5' RACE reads, TCRdb lists one record per CDR3 protein. Of around 850,000 distinct CDR3 sequences listed, roughly 35% are singletons. The source is a young man in good health. Sequencing input: blood. V is TRBV7-2 and J is TRBJ2-7; tentative D call: TRBD1 (6 bases). The CDR3 spells CAGSFGTNYEQYF. The CDR3 region has the DNA TGTGCCGGCAGCTTCGGGACAAACTACGAGCAGTACTTC.